Listed below are T cell receptor beta chains from one sample, sequenced in a study of T-cell reconstitution after alpha-beta-depleted transplantation in children. Via MiXCR, TCRdb re-called the PCR reads, giving one row per CDR3 protein. The sample shows roughly 420,000 distinct CDR3 sequences, about a sixth of them seen only once. This sample comprised PBMCs, mostly from graft donor cells, obtained 360 days after TCRalphabeta/CD19-depleted stem cell transplant. The origin of the receptors is a boy in the first two years of life who had a stem cell transplant for Wiskott-Aldrich syndrome, so the T cells may come from the graft donor. CDR3s include the opening cysteine and the closing phenylalanine or tryptophan. D genes are given only for firm matches. The size of a clone is reported for some rows only, either as once, few or many, or as a class for expanded clones.

>.|TRBJ2-1|TRBV9|TRBD1
TGTGCCAGCAGCATCACCGGGACAGGGGTGTTCAATGAGCAGTTCTTC
CASSITGTGVFNEQFF
>.|TRBJ2-5|TRBV29-1|.
TGCAGCGCGGGGATAGCCCAAGAGACCCAGTACTTC
CSAGIAQETQYF
>.|TRBJ2-5|TRBV9|.
TGTGCCAGCAGCGCTGGCGGCACCCAAGAGACCCAGTACTTC
CASSAGGTQETQYF
>.|TRBJ2-2|TRBV5-1|.
TGCGCCAGCAGCGTAGAGTACGGGGAGCTGTTTTTT
CASSVEYGELFF
>.|TRBJ2-7|TRBV7-9|.
TGTGCCAGCAGTTCCATTCCTGGCGAGCAGTACTTC
CASSSIPGEQYF
>few|TRBJ2-5|TRBV5-1|TRBD2
TGCGCCAGCAGCACCCTACCACTAGCGGGGGTGGAGACCCAGTACTTC
CASSTLPLAGVETQYF
>.|TRBJ2-1|TRBV18|TRBD1
TGTGCCAGCTCACCTGACAGGGGGCGGAGCAATGAGCAGTTCTTC
CASSPDRGRSNEQFF
>few|TRBJ2-7|TRBV10-3|.
TGTGCCATCAGTGAGCCTCTCCCGCCTTACGAGCAGTACTTC
CAISEPLPPYEQYF
>.|TRBJ2-3|TRBV9|.
TGTGCCAGCAGCACGGGACTCCCTCCCCCGCATACGCAGTATTTT
CASSTGLPPPHTQYF
>.|TRBJ2-7|TRBV28|.
TGTGCCAGCAGTTTCAGAGGGCACAGCGAGCAGTACTTC
CASSFRGHSEQYF
>.|TRBJ1-5|TRBV10-3|.
TGTGCCATCAGTGTATCCGCGTATAATCAGCCCCAGCATTTT
CAISVSAYNQPQHF
>.|TRBJ2-6|TRBV7-2|.
TGTGCCAGCAGCTACCAGACCCCCCCCTCTGGGGCCAACGTCCTGACTTTC
CASSYQTPPSGANVLTF
>few|TRBJ2-5|TRBV28|.
TGTGCCAGCAGTTTTCTAGAAGGAGAGACCCAGTACTTC
CASSFLEGETQYF
>few|TRBJ2-3|TRBV6-2/TRBV6-3|.
TGTGCCAGCTCCTCAACCCGATCCCTTATGGCAGATACGCAGTATTTT
CASSSTRSLMADTQYF
>few|TRBJ1-2|TRBV2|.
TGTGCCAGCAGTGTCTACGGGACAAGCTATGGCTACACCTTC
CASSVYGTSYGYTF
>many|TRBJ2-7|TRBV5-1|TRBD1
TGCGCCAGCAGCCCCGGGACAGCTCCCTACGAGCAGTACTTC
CASSPGTAPYEQYF
>many|TRBJ2-3|TRBV12-3/TRBV12-4|TRBD2
TGTGCCAGCAGTCGGAAGCGGGGGGCTAGCACAGATACGCAGTATTTT
CASSRKRGASTDTQYF
>few|TRBJ2-7|TRBV12-3/TRBV12-4|TRBD1
TGTGCCAGCAGTTCCCGGGACAGCCCCGACTTC
CASSSRDSPDF
>.|TRBJ2-3|TRBV7-2|TRBD2
TGTGCCAGCAGCTTACGCGGGAGGGCCCTTACGCAGTATTTT
CASSLRGRALTQYF
>.|TRBJ2-7|TRBV5-1|.
TGCGCCAGCAGCTTGGCCGGTGGGGGCTCCTACGAGCAGTACTTC
CASSLAGGGSYEQYF
>few|TRBJ1-5|TRBV4-1|.
TGCGCCAGCAGCCAAGAATGGGGAAATCAGCCCCAGCATTTT
CASSQEWGNQPQHF
>few|TRBJ2-4|TRBV2|.
TGTGCCAGCGGAAGGTTGACGGGGGGCTCGGCCAAAAACATTCAGTACTTC
CASGRLTGGSAKNIQYF
>.|TRBJ2-1|TRBV6-2/TRBV6-3|TRBD2
TGTGCCAGCAGTTACCTGTTGGAAAGCGGGAGTTACAATGAGCAGTTCTTC
CASSYLLESGSYNEQFF
>.|TRBJ1-4|TRBV12-3/TRBV12-4|.
TGTGCCAGCAGTCCCAGGCCCCAACGTGAAAAACTGTTTTTT
CASSPRPQREKLFF
>.|TRBJ2-3|TRBV11-3|.
TGTGCCAGCAGCGATAGTTTCACAGATACGCAGTATTTT
CASSDSFTDTQYF
>few|TRBJ1-1|TRBV6-5|.
TGTGCCAGCAGTTACTCGAGAAGGAACACTGAAGCTTTCTTT
CASSYSRRNTEAFF
>.|TRBJ2-5|TRBV5-5|TRBD1
TGTGCCAGCAGCACACCCGACAGGGGTGAGACCCAGTACTTC
CASSTPDRGETQYF
>.|TRBJ2-1|TRBV11-2|TRBD1
TGTGCCAGCAGCACGACAGGGACGTCCTACAATGAGCAGTTCTTC
CASSTTGTSYNEQFF
>.|TRBJ1-1|TRBV5-5|.
TGTGCCAGCAGCCTTAGAAGTGAGCAGGCAGGGAACACTGAAGCTTTCTTT
CASSLRSEQAGNTEAFF
>many|TRBJ2-7|TRBV7-8|.
TGTGCCAGCAGCTTAGGCAGGGTGCTTTACGAGCAGTACTTC
CASSLGRVLYEQYF
>few|TRBJ2-1|TRBV7-9|.
TGTGCCAGCAGCCCTCCGAGGACCGAGAGGAATGAGCAGTTCTTC
CASSPPRTERNEQFF
>.|TRBJ2-7|TRBV27|TRBD1
TGTGCCAGCAGTTTACGTCGGGACAGAGACTACGAGCAGTACTTC
CASSLRRDRDYEQYF
>few|TRBJ2-1|TRBV27|TRBD1
TGTGCCAGCAGTGGGACAGCTTTCTACAATGAGCAGTTCTTC
CASSGTAFYNEQFF
>few|TRBJ2-5|TRBV24-1|TRBD2
TGTGCCACCAGTGATAGACTAGCCAAAGGGACCCAGTACTTC
CATSDRLAKGTQYF
>.|TRBJ2-1|TRBV11-2|.
TGTGCCAGCGGCGACTTCGCAGGAGGCCATGAGCAGTTCTTC
CASGDFAGGHEQFF
>.|TRBJ2-5|TRBV12-3/TRBV12-4|.
TGTGCCAGCAGTTTTCGGGGGAAGTCAGAGACCCAGTACTTC
CASSFRGKSETQYF
>.|TRBJ2-1|TRBV15|.
TGTGCCACCAGCAGAGATCAGAGTCTTGGCAATGAGCAGTTCTTC
CATSRDQSLGNEQFF
>few|TRBJ2-7|TRBV18|.
TGTGCCAGCTCACCTCACTCCGCTAGCGATGTAAATCCCTACGAGCAGTACTTC
CASSPHSASDVNPYEQYF
>few|TRBJ1-4|TRBV11-2|TRBD1
TGTGCCAGCAGCCCCTCCCCGAACAGGGGTCCTAATGAAAAACTGTTTTTT
CASSPSPNRGPNEKLFF
>.|TRBJ2-2|TRBV11-1|.
TGTGCCAGCAGCCCCGGAGGACACCCGAACACCGGGGAGCTGTTTTTT
CASSPGGHPNTGELFF
>.|TRBJ1-2|TRBV4-1|.
TGCGCCAGCAGCCAAGATCGACTCACAGCGAACCTGGCTGGCTACACCTTC
CASSQDRLTANLAGYTF
>.|TRBJ2-3|TRBV7-2|.
TGTGCCAGCAGCTATAAGACGGTCCAGCGTTGGGCAGATACGCAGTATTTT
CASSYKTVQRWADTQYF
>few|TRBJ2-2|TRBV20-1|.
TGCAGTGCTAGAATTAGGAACCACACCGGGGAGCTGTTTTTT
CSARIRNHTGELFF
>few|TRBJ1-1|TRBV10-3|.
TGTGCCATCTGGGGGGGGAGAAGCACTGAAGCTTTCTTT
CAIWGGRSTEAFF
>.|TRBJ2-1|TRBV5-1|TRBD2
TGCGCCAGCAGCCTAGGACTAGCGGGGGCCCCCCATGAGCAGTTCTTC
CASSLGLAGAPHEQFF
>few|TRBJ1-6|TRBV25-1|.
TGTGCCAGCAGTGATAGGACAGTCTATAATTCACCCCTCCACTTT
CASSDRTVYNSPLHF
>.|TRBJ2-2|TRBV5-1|.
TGCGCCAGCAGGAACGGACACCTCACCGGGGAGCTGTTTTTT
CASRNGHLTGELFF
>.|TRBJ2-7|TRBV6-2/TRBV6-3|.
TGTGCCAGCAGTTACGGACCACTCTACGAGCAGTACTTC
CASSYGPLYEQYF
>.|TRBJ2-1|TRBV20-1|TRBD2
TGCAGTGCCCGGAGCGGGACTAGTCGCTACAATGAGCAGTTCTTC
CSARSGTSRYNEQFF
>.|TRBJ2-3|TRBV5-1|.
TGCGCCAGCAGCTTGGCCGGGACACCCGGCACAGATACGCAGTATTTT
CASSLAGTPGTDTQYF
>few|TRBJ2-2|TRBV29-1|.
TGCAGCGTCGTTGGGACAATGAACACCGGGGAGCTGTTTTTT
CSVVGTMNTGELFF
>few|TRBJ2-4|TRBV28|TRBD2
TGTGCCAGCAGTTTAGGGGGGAGGGTCAAAAACATTCAGTACTTC
CASSLGGRVKNIQYF
>few|TRBJ2-2|TRBV7-2|TRBD2
TGTGCCAGCAGCTTAGCGGGGGGGAAATCCGGGGAGCTGTTTTTT
CASSLAGGKSGELFF
>few|TRBJ1-5|TRBV24-1|.
TGTGCCACCAGTGATAGCAATCAGCCCCAGCATTTT
CATSDSNQPQHF
>.|TRBJ2-2|TRBV27|.
TGTGCCAGCAGTTTATCGGTCGGGCGGGGTTGGAACACCGGGGAGCTGTTTTTT
CASSLSVGRGWNTGELFF
>many|TRBJ2-7|TRBV3-1|.
TGTGCCAGCAGCCCCTATAGGACAGCCTCCTACGAGCAGTACTTC
CASSPYRTASYEQYF
>.|TRBJ2-1|TRBV3-1|.
TGTGCCAGCACCACTCGATACAATGAGCAGTTCTTC
CASTTRYNEQFF
>.|TRBJ2-1|TRBV2|.
TGTGCCAGCAGTGAAGCGAACTACAAATACAATGAGCAGTTCTTC
CASSEANYKYNEQFF
>many|TRBJ2-3|TRBV9|.
TGTGCCAGCAGCGTAGGCTATATGGGGTGGGGCACAGATACGCAGTATTTT
CASSVGYMGWGTDTQYF
>few|TRBJ2-2|TRBV12-3/TRBV12-4|.
TGTGCCAGCAGTTTAGTTCGGCGTACCGGGGAGCTGTTTTTT
CASSLVRRTGELFF